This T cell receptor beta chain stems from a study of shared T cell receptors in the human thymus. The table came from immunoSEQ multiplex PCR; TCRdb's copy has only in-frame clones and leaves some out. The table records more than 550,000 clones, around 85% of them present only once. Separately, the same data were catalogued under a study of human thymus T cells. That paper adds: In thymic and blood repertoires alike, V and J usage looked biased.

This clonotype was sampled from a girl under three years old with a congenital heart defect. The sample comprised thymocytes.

For the CDR3, the DNA is TGTGCCAGCAGCGTCAGTCGGGGGGGGCGGGTCCCCACCACCGGGGAGCTGTTTTTT. Translated: CASSVSRGGRVPTTGELFF. V gene TRBV9 combines with J gene TRBJ2-2, with 8 positions matching TRBD2. V trimming: 2 bases; J trimming: 4 bases; junction bases outside the gene matches: 16. The V gene's germline CDR1 is SGDLS and CDR2 YYNGEE. This CDR3 is 19 amino acids long.